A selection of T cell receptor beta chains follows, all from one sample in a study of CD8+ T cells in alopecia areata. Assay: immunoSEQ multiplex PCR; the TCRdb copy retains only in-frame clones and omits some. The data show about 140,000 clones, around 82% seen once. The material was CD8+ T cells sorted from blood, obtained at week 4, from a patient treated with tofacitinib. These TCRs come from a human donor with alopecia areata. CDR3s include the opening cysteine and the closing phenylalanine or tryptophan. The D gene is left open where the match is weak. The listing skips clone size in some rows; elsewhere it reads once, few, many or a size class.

CASSSPRIRSYNEQFF few - TRBV5-6
CASSVNGYTF few - TRBV7-9
CASSQGSAGQPQHF - - TRBV7-9
CASTHGQSYEQYF few - TRBV5-6
CASSIDPDDRRAREAFF - - TRBV19
CAWSTGTGNYEQYF - TRBD1 TRBV30
CASSQDRGTDYGYTF - TRBD1 TRBV4-3
CASSQEESANTGELFF - - TRBV4-2
CASSQDRGGPNTEAFF - - TRBV4-3
CASSPTDVQETQYF - - TRBV4-2
CASSFQGLWNEQYF - - TRBV13
CASSVLGPVKSEAFF - - TRBV19
CASSKGVDTEAFF - - TRBV7-8
CASSQDSPGGETQYF - TRBD1 TRBV4-3
CASSQVPDGTYEQYF - - TRBV4-3
CASGLGAGTEAFF few - TRBV27
CASSQVVAGSSETQYF - TRBD2 TRBV4-2
CASSFGTSGEQYF - - TRBV13
CASSLGQAKNIQYF once - TRBV5-4
CASSQDRLAGGHSEQFF - TRBD2 TRBV4-1
CSRGRDEQFF - TRBD2 TRBV20-1
CASSSDGFSSGANVLTF - - TRBV11-2
CASSQEVGGYTDTQYF - - TRBV4-1
CSARGENTEAFF - - TRBV29-1
CASWSNEQYF few - TRBV2
CASSDRTDFPYNEQFF - - TRBV2
CASSLDLDGTQYF - - TRBV5-1
CASSPVGAGVQETQYF few TRBD2 TRBV7-9
CASRRGLAPTYEQYF - TRBD2 TRBV27
CASRPGLEETQYF - - TRBV6-1
CASSGRGDTYEQYF - - TRBV2
CASSLAATGGADTGELFF - TRBD1 TRBV7-6
CASSLGAQSITDTQYF - - TRBV7-2
CASSPIDRNGELFF - - TRBV4-3
CASSQDTIAVNQETQYF few - TRBV4-1
CASSLPSGRITDTQYF - - TRBV5-1
CASSQATGGSEYNEQFF - TRBD1 TRBV4-2
CASSPVIDRDTEAFF - TRBD1 TRBV18
CASSYRRGGSYEQYF few - TRBV7-8
CASSMVNFYGYTF - - TRBV19
CASSKGNGGGVYEQYF - TRBD2 TRBV7-6
CASSSTSNEQFF - - TRBV7-9
CASSLVGGQRETQYF - - TRBV5-1
CAIALAGHETQYF - TRBD2 TRBV10-3
CASSIYDGTRVPHEQFF - TRBD2 TRBV5-6
CASQGTVSETQYF - TRBD1 TRBV7-9
CASSQDAAGEPGDTQYF - TRBD2 TRBV4-3
CASSSSGGAWNEQFF - TRBD2 TRBV5-6
CASSFPRDGDLDWANVLTF - - TRBV7-9
CSVEDPGVSYNEQFF - - TRBV29-1